This T cell receptor beta chain was recovered during a study of vaccination and CD4 T cells after COVID-19. Details on this clonotype: Its antigen is unknown.

Oncomine TCR Beta short-read sequencing was applied to DNA from cultured CD4+ T cells. TCRdb re-called the PCR reads with MiXCR, one entry per CDR3 protein. Among over 15,000 distinct CDR3 sequences, 80% to 85% were seen once, and the ten largest hold roughly 15%. V was pared by 2 bases and J by 11 bases, with 5 bases of the junction left unmatched. Germline CDR1 DFQATT, CDR2 SNEGSKA (reference sequence). This CDR3 has 13 amino acids. Treatment here: approximately nine-day PBMC culture with coronavirus spike peptide pools or control peptides (ViraFEST assay). The sequence came from a human donor who received a COVID-19 vaccine. The sequenced sample was CD4+ T cells from blood, cultured in vitro, obtained after SARS-CoV-2 vaccination. This rearrangement joins TRBV20-1 to TRBJ1-6, with TRBD1 matching 8 bases. CDR3 DNA: TGCAGTGCTAGAAGACAGGGGAGGCCACCCCTCCACTTT. Translating gives CSARRQGRPPLHF.